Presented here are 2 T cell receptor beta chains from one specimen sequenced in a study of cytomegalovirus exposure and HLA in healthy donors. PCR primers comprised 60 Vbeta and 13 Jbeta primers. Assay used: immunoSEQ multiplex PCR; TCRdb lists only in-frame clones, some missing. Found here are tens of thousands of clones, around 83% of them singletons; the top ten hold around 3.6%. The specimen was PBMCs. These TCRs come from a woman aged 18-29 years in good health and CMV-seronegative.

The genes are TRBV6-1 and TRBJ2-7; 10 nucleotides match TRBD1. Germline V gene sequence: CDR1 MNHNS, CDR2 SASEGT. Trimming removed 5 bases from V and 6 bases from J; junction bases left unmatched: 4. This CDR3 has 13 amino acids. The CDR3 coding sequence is TGTGCCAGCAGTAGGGACAGGGGCTCCGAGCAGTACTTC. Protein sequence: CASSRDRGSEQYF.

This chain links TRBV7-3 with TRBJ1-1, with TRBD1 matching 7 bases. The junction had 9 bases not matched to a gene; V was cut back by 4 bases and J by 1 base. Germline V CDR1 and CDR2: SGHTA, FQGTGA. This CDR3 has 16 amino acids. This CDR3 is CASSSRHGDRNTEAFF. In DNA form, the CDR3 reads TGTGCCAGCAGCTCCAGACACGGGGACAGGAACACTGAAGCTTTCTTT.